A selection of T cell receptor beta chains follows, all from one sample in a study of technical replicates of blood from a few donors. Sequencing was performed with immunoSEQ multiplex PCR; in TCRdb, only in-frame clones are kept and a portion is missing. The repertoire consists of tens of thousands of clones, with 75% to 95% occurring once and the leading ten covering about 0.4%. Sequences were obtained from T cells isolated from PBMCs. The receptors derive from a human donor in good health. Some clones in this sample may be carry-over from other donors' samples. Each CDR3 is given with its conserved first and last residue. A D gene is named only where the DNA matches it firmly. The listing skips clone size in some rows; elsewhere it reads once, few, many or a size class.

J	V	D	size	CDR3	DNA
TRBJ2-7	TRBV6-6	NA	once	CASTKSAGPYEQYF	TGTGCCAGCACCAAATCGGCAGGGCCCTACGAGCAGTACTTC
TRBJ1-1	TRBV6-1	NA	NA	CASSERAEAFF	TGTGCCAGCAGTGAGAGGGCTGAAGCTTTCTTT
TRBJ2-3	TRBV7-9	TRBD2	NA	CASCVGRDTDTQYF	TGTGCCAGCTGCGTTGGGAGGGACACAGATACGCAGTATTTT
TRBJ2-1	TRBV4-3	TRBD2	NA	CASSPLGLAGGNEQFF	TGCGCCAGCAGCCCCCTGGGACTAGCGGGTGGCAATGAGCAGTTCTTC
TRBJ2-3	TRBV5-1	TRBD2	NA	CASSLGLAGFIDTQYF	TGCGCCAGCAGCTTGGGACTAGCGGGGTTCATAGATACGCAGTATTTT
TRBJ2-7	TRBV28	TRBD1	once	CASSFHMGQGLF	TGTGCCAGCAGTTTTCATATGGGACAGGGGCTCTTC
TRBJ1-1	TRBV15	NA	NA	CATSSGVDTITEAFF	TGTGCCACCAGCAGCGGGGTTGACACAATCACTGAAGCTTTCTTT
TRBJ2-3	TRBV30	TRBD2	NA	CAWAPTSGTFTDTQYF	TGTGCCTGGGCTCCGACTAGCGGGACGTTCACAGATACGCAGTATTTT
TRBJ2-5	TRBV2	TRBD1	NA	CASNRGPGETQYF	TGTGCCAGTAACAGGGGCCCGGGGGAGACCCAGTACTTC
TRBJ1-4	TRBV4-1	NA	NA	CASSQDRDTYATNEKLFF	TGCGCCAGCAGCCAAGACCGGGACACCTACGCAACTAATGAAAAACTGTTTTTT
TRBJ2-1	TRBV5-5	TRBD2	NA	CASSLRGTSRNNEQFF	TGTGCCAGCAGCTTGAGGGGGACTAGCCGAAACAATGAGCAGTTCTTC
TRBJ2-1	TRBV5-5	NA	NA	CATKNQGWNNEQFF	TGTGCCACCAAAAATCAGGGCTGGAACAATGAGCAGTTCTTC
TRBJ2-1	TRBV18	TRBD2	few	CASSPGLAGFNEQFF	TGTGCCAGCTCACCGGGACTAGCGGGGTTTAATGAGCAGTTCTTC
TRBJ2-2	TRBV11-3	NA	NA	CASSPTGRTGELFF	TGTGCCAGCAGCCCCACAGGGCGGACCGGGGAGCTGTTTTTT
TRBJ2-3	TRBV14	TRBD2	NA	CASSRTPGRAGDTQYF	TGTGCCAGCAGCCGCACCCCGGGGAGGGCGGGAGATACGCAGTATTTT
TRBJ1-5	TRBV7-9	TRBD1	once	CASSFHPQGGSNQPQHF	TGTGCCAGCAGCTTTCACCCTCAGGGGGGAAGCAATCAGCCCCAGCATTTT